This TCR beta chain was captured in a study of T cells expressing NK-cell markers. Overall study: Source material for TCR beta repertoires consisted of sorted CD3+CD56+NKG2C+, CD3+CD56+NKG2C- and CD3+CD56-NKG2C+ T cells.

Study findings and constraints: For over 5 donors, the dominant NKG2C+ clonotypes made up about 1.0-7.5% of their CD8+ T cells. Dominance of the CD3+CD56-NKG2C+ fraction by these clonotypes also held in several donors.

Germline V gene sequence: CDR1 WSHSY, CDR2 SAAADI. This CDR3 has 15 amino acids. UMIs accompanied the 5'RACE template switching by which TCR beta cDNA was made. TCRdb re-called the 5' RACE reads and catalogs CDR3 proteins one per entry, DNA excluded. The sample data list some 410,000 distinct CDR3 sequences. Concerning this clonotype: Its antigen is as yet unknown.

The sequencing sample was made of blood T cells: a sorted CD56 or NKG2C T cell subset, CD4+ or CD8+ T cells, or bulk PBMC T cells (not recorded which). The receptor was isolated from a woman between 18 and 69 years old in good health. The V and J genes are TRBV10-2 and TRBJ2-1; TCRdb reports TRBD2, a call that lacks DNA to check it against. The CDR3 reads CASNGLAGGINEQFF.